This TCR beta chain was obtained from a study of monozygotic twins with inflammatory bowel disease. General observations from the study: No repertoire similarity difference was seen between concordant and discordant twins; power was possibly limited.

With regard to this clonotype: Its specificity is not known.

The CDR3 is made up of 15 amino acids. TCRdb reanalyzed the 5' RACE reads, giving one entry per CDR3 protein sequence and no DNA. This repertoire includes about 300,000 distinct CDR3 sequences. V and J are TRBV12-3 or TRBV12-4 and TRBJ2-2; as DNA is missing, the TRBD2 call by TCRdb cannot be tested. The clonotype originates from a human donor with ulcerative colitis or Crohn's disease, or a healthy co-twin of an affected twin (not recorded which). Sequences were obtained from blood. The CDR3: CASSFMSGGPGELFF.